Sequencing of this TCR beta chain was carried out in a study of blood T cell repertoires in COVID-19. At the level of the study: Acute and convalescent COVID-19 samples came from the United States, Italy and Spain. PBMCs, B-cell-depleted T cells, or T cells were the source of the cDNA or gDNA that made up the material.

Original processing methods: Estimated nucleated cell counts came from reference gene primer amplification. Profiled with immunoSEQ multiplex PCR; TCRdb holds only in-frame clones, not every one. V, J and clone size derive from that table, while D and trimming were established from the DNA sequence. Of around 80,000 clones listed, more than 75% were seen once; the top ten hold about 20%. The CDR3 spans 14 residues. CDR1 and CDR2 from the germline V gene are MDHEN and SYDVKM. V lost 1 base and J 4 bases, leaving 10 bases between the germline ends. The V gene is TRBV28, the J gene TRBJ2-5, with a possible D match to TRBD2 (6 bases). This receptor was identified in a woman older than 75 with active or convalescent COVID-19. The material sequenced was peripheral blood. The CDR3 is CASSLLGGLETQYF. CDR3 DNA: TGTGCCAGCAGTTTATTGGGGGGATTAGAGACCCAGTACTTC.